What follows are 32 T cell receptor beta chains derived from one specimen sequenced in a study of shared clonotypes between healthy human individuals. TCRdb's table, derived via immunoSEQ multiplex PCR, lists solely in-frame clones and lacks some. The sample contains 2 million to 2.5 million clones, around 95% of which appear only once. The sequenced material came from naive CD4+ T cells sorted from blood. The subset denotes: CD45RA+ positively selected. The receptor source for this set is a man aged 18 to 29 in good health.

The gene calls are TRBV4-2 and TRBJ2-2; 10 positions agree with TRBD2. The CDR3 covers 17 residues. V shed 0 bases, J shed 7 bases, and the junction held 8 bases outside the gene matches. CDR1 and CDR2 (germline): LGHNA, YNFKEQ. The CDR3 DNA reads as TGTGCCAGCAGCCAAGATCGAGGTAGCGGGGGGATCGGGGAGCTGTTTTTT. It specifies CASSQDRGSGGIGELFF.

The chain carries TRBV6-5 and TRBJ2-5, with 8 positions matching TRBD2. With 2 bases clipped from V and 3 bases from J, the junction kept 5 bases outside the gene matches. This CDR3 region has 15 residues. Germline V gives CDR1 MNHEY, CDR2 SVGAGI. CDR3 in DNA: TGTGCCAGCAGTTACGGGACTAGTCATGAAGAGACCCAGTACTTC. Translation gives CASSYGTSHEETQYF.

In the case of this clone: The same CDR3 also results from other DNA sequences found in this sample. V usage is TRBV6-1 and J usage is TRBJ1-5; the match to TRBD1 covers 7 bases. V lost 4 bases, J lost 2 bases, and 5 bases stayed unmatched. The CDR3 is made up of 15 amino acids. Germline V gene lookup returns CDR1 MNHNS and CDR2 SASEGT. The CDR3, as DNA: TGTGCCAGCAGTGTTTCAGGGGGGGGCAATCAGCCCCAGCATTTT. This encodes CASSVSGGGNQPQHF.

The V and J genes are TRBV21-1 and TRBJ1-1; TRBD1, the table's D call, lacks a check against the DNA. TRBV21-1 is a documented pseudogene. The CDR3 has 15 residues. CDR3 DNA: TGTGCCAGCAGCAAAGGGGGACAGATGAACACTGAAGCTTTCTTT. Amino acid sequence: CASSKGGQMNTEAFF.

The rearrangement links TRBV27 to TRBJ2-1, with D tentatively TRBD1 (5 bases). Trimming stripped 4 bases from V and 0 bases from J, with 10 bases between. The CDR3 totals 15 residues. The germline V gene encodes CDR1 MNHEY and CDR2 SMNVEV (reference sequence). CDR3 bases: TGTGCCAGCAGTTCCGCAGGGATCTCCTACAATGAGCAGTTCTTC. This translates into CASSSAGISYNEQFF.

The chain couples TRBV28 to TRBJ1-4; D might be TRBD1 (5 bases). The germline gives CDR1 MDHEN, CDR2 SYDVKM. Trimming pared 4 bases from V and 10 bases from J, leaving 10 bases between. The CDR3 runs to 12 residues. The CDR3 loop reads CASSSPGLKLFF. The CDR3 nucleotides are TGTGCCAGCAGTTCCCCGGGGCTAAAACTGTTTTTT. The whole variable domain, filled in from reference TRBV28 and TRBJ1-4, reads DVKVTQSSRYLVKRTGEKVFLECVQDMDHENMFWYRQDPGLGLRLIYFSYDVKMKEKGDIPEGYSVSREKKERFSLILESASTNQTSMYLCASSSPGLKLFFGSGTQLSVL.

The CDR3 region has the DNA TGCGCCAGCAGTGTGGGAAATGCGGATACGCAGTATTTT. This translates into CASSVGNADTQYF. The chain uses TRBV10-1 and TRBJ2-3, with D uncertain. The CDR3 consists of 13 residues. V was clipped by 4 bases and J by 6 bases, with 11 bases between them. Germline V CDR1 and CDR2: WNHNN, SYGVQD (reference sequence).

This clone was seen just once. The rearrangement joins TRBV5-4 to TRBJ2-2; possibly TRBD1 for D (6 bases). The germline V gene has CDR1 SGHNT and CDR2 YYREEE (reference sequence). V was cut by 6 bases and J by 1 base, with 10 bases left in between. This CDR3 contains 14 residues. CDR3 nucleotide sequence: TGTGCCAGCAATCCACAGGGGAACACCGGGGAGCTGTTTTTT. It is translated as CASNPQGNTGELFF.

V and J are TRBV10-3 and TRBJ1-1, with 7 positions matching TRBD1. Unmatched junction bases numbered 2, after V lost 3 bases and J lost 1 base. The CDR3 runs 14 residues. Germline V CDR1 and CDR2: ENHRY, SYGVKD. CDR3 nucleotides: TGTGCCATCAGTGACCGGACAGGGAACACTGAAGCTTTCTTT. Protein: CAISDRTGNTEAFF.

The chain is built from TRBV5-1 and TRBJ2-5, with 14 bases aligning to TRBD2. Per the germline V gene, CDR1 is SGHRS and CDR2 is YFSETQ. Unmatched junction bases numbered 5, after V lost 2 bases and J lost 5 bases. This CDR3 is built from 16 residues. The CDR3 sequence: CASSLRLAGGPETQYF. CDR3 nucleotides: TGCGCCAGCAGCTTAAGACTAGCGGGGGGGCCGGAGACCCAGTACTTC.

The CDR3 sequence: CASSQGPFEIRQPQHF. The CDR3 nucleotides are TGTGCCAGCAGCCAAGGACCGTTTGAAATACGTCAGCCCCAGCATTTT. The chain joins TRBV7-8 to TRBJ1-5; the D is unclear. Trimming shortened V by 5 bases and J by 6 bases, and 20 bases separated the two germline ends. Germline V lookup: CDR1 SGHVS, CDR2 FQNEAQ. The CDR3 consists of 16 residues.

The chain employs TRBV6-4 and TRBJ1-5; D ambiguous. The V and J ends lost 7 bases and 5 bases respectively, with 9 bases between them. The CDR3 covers 12 residues. The germline V gene encodes CDR1 MRHNA and CDR2 SNTAGT. The CDR3 here is CASTPPYQPQHF. Written as DNA, the CDR3 is TGTGCCAGCACCCCGCCGTATCAGCCCCAGCATTTT.

The chain is built from TRBV5-1 and TRBJ2-1; D not resolved. CDR1 and CDR2 (germline): SGHRS, YFSETQ. V was clipped by 4 bases and J by 8 bases, with 13 bases between them. CDR3 length equals 13 residues. The CDR3 reads CASSPQNSHEQFF. The CDR3, as DNA: TGCGCCAGCAGCCCCCAGAATAGCCATGAGCAGTTCTTC. The full variable domain, with the rest looked up from reference TRBV5-1 and TRBJ2-1, is KAGVTQTPRYLIKTRGQQVTLSCSPISGHRSVSWYQQTPGQGLQFLFEYFSETQRNKGNFPGRFSGRQFSNSRSEMNVSTLELGDSALYLCASSPQNSHEQFFGPGTRLTVL.

As concerns this clone: The sample contains more than one DNA sequence encoding this CDR3. The chain carries TRBV11-2 and TRBJ2-7; D unresolved. V was trimmed by 0 bases and J by 1 base, leaving 4 bases between them. This CDR3 has 13 residues. Germline V CDR1 and CDR2: SGHAT, FQNNGV. CDR3 amino acids: CASSLDRSYEQYF. CDR3 DNA: TGTGCCAGCAGCTTAGACCGGTCCTACGAGCAGTACTTC.

The chain's CDR3 is CASVSTSRAQYF. The CDR3, as DNA: TGTGCCAGCGTCAGCACTTCGAGGGCGCAGTATTTT. This rearrangement joins TRBV6-5 to TRBJ2-3, with a weak D call TRBD2 (5 bases). V shed 8 bases and J shed 10 bases, with 16 bases lying between them. There are 12 residues in the CDR3. Germline V CDR1 and CDR2: MNHEY, SVGAGI.

The V call is TRBV6-1, the J call TRBJ2-5, with TRBD2 as a possible D gene (5 bases). Germline loops: CDR1 MNHNS, CDR2 SASEGT. The ends were cut back, 2 bases at V and 5 bases at J, with 12 bases in the middle. The CDR3 consists of 14 residues. This CDR3 is CASSEPGWQETQYF. CDR3 bases: TGTGCCAGCAGTGAACCGGGATGGCAGGAGACCCAGTACTTC.

CDR3 nucleotide sequence: TGTGCCAGCTCCAAACCGGGACAGGGCTACGAGCAGTACTTC. Its translation: CASSKPGQGYEQYF. J is TRBJ2-7 and V is TRBV18; the match to TRBD1 covers 9 bases. This CDR3 is 14 amino acids long. With V trimmed by 6 bases and J by 3 bases, 6 bases remained unmatched. The V gene's germline CDR1 is KGHSH and CDR2 LQKENI.

The chain is built from TRBV5-1 and TRBJ2-3; TRBD1 is a possible D gene (6 bases). Germline V gene data show CDR1 as SGHRS and CDR2 as YFSETQ. Trimming stripped 0 bases from V and 2 bases from J, with 13 bases between. This CDR3 is built from 16 residues. The CDR3 loop reads CASSLEMDRLTDTQYF. CDR3 sequence (DNA): TGCGCCAGCAGCTTGGAAATGGACAGACTCACAGATACGCAGTATTTT.

This clone was seen just once. This chain links TRBV20-1 with TRBJ1-5; the D is unclear. CDR3 length equals 10 residues. Trimming removed 7 bases from V and 4 bases from J, with 5 bases in between. From germline, CDR1 is DFQATT and CDR2 SNEGSKA (reference sequence). The CDR3 region has the DNA TGCAGTGGGGCTAATCAGCCCCAGCATTTT. Translation gives CSGANQPQHF.

The V and J genes are TRBV11-2 and TRBJ2-2; D remains ambiguous. The CDR3 contains 15 residues. V was pared by 5 bases and J by 4 bases, with 14 bases between. Germline CDR1 reads SGHAT; CDR2 reads FQNNGV. The chain's CDR3 is CASSRQSSLTGELFF. In nucleotides, the CDR3 is TGTGCCAGCAGCCGACAATCCAGTCTCACCGGGGAGCTGTTTTTT.

Comment on this clone: Other DNA sequences within the sample encode an identical CDR3. The chain joins TRBV7-2 to TRBJ2-2; TRBD2 aligns across 7 bases. Per the germline V gene, CDR1 is SGHTA and CDR2 is FQGNSA. The ends lost 3 bases at V and 0 bases at J; junction bases unmatched: 4. The CDR3 sequence is 16 residues long. The chain's CDR3 is CASSFLAGTNTGELFF. The CDR3 DNA is TGTGCCAGCAGCTTCTTAGCGGGCACGAACACCGGGGAGCTGTTTTTT.

The chain is built from TRBV9 and TRBJ2-5; possible D gene TRBD2, 6 bases. The germline gives CDR1 SGDLS, CDR2 YYNGEE. With 0 bases removed from V and 5 bases from J, the gap between germline ends came to 11 bases. CDR3 length: 14 residues. CDR3 sequence (DNA): TGTGCCAGCAGCGTAGGCAGGAGGGTGGAGACCCAGTACTTC. Amino acids: CASSVGRRVETQYF.

The chain has TRBV7-9 and TRBJ2-3; no clear D gene. Germline V gene data show CDR1 as SEHNR and CDR2 as FQNEAQ (reference sequence). With 4 bases removed from V and 0 bases from J, the gap between germline ends came to 11 bases. The CDR3 consists of 15 residues. In DNA, the CDR3 is TGTGCCAGCAGCTCAAGCTTGGGCAGCACAGATACGCAGTATTTT. Its protein is CASSSSLGSTDTQYF. Filled out from reference TRBV7-9 and TRBJ2-3, the complete variable domain reads DTGVSQNPRHKITKRGQNVTFRCDPISEHNRLYWYRQTLGQGPEFLTYFQNEAQLEKSRLLSDRFSAERPKGSFSTLEIQRTEQGDSAMYLCASSSSLGSTDTQYFGPGTRLTVL.

This clone appeared once. V is TRBV5-1 and J is TRBJ2-7; no clear D. The CDR3 spans 13 residues. Germline loops: CDR1 SGHRS, CDR2 YFSETQ. V lost 0 bases and J lost 7, with 11 bases in between. The CDR3 protein is CASSLDRVWEQYF. DNA for the CDR3: TGCGCCAGCAGCTTGGATAGGGTCTGGGAGCAGTACTTC.

This clone has just one count. This rearrangement joins TRBV6-5 to TRBJ2-7, with D maybe TRBD2 (6 bases). V lost 8 bases and J lost 5, with 22 bases in between. CDR3 size: 15 residues. Germline CDR1 reads MNHEY; CDR2 reads SVGAGI. CDR3 sequence: CASGGRREGVDEQYF. In DNA form, the CDR3 reads TGTGCCAGCGGGGGGAGGAGGGAAGGAGTCGACGAGCAGTACTTC.

This clone was found once. This sequence joins TRBV5-4 and TRBJ2-2; TRBD1 might be the D (6 bases). Germline assignment: CDR1 SGHNT and CDR2 YYREEE (reference sequence). There are 14 residues in the CDR3. Trimming left V 4 bases short and J 1 base short, with 8 bases between. CDR3 in DNA: TGTGCCAGCAGCCAGGACAGGAACACCGGGGAGCTGTTTTTT. It codes for CASSQDRNTGELFF.

The chain is built from TRBV5-8 and TRBJ2-2; 9 positions match TRBD2. This CDR3 is built from 18 residues. CDR1 and CDR2 from the germline V gene are SGHTS and YDEGEE. V lost 4 bases and J lost 6; bases outside the gene matches: 16. CDR3 nucleotide sequence: TGTGCCAGCAGCCCGCCACTAGCGGGCGTCGTTTGGTCCGGGGAGCTGTTTTTT. This translates into CASSPPLAGVVWSGELFF.

A word on this clone: The sample carries other DNA sequences with the same CDR3. V is TRBV5-1 and J is TRBJ2-3; TRBD1 might be the D (5 bases). With 0 bases removed from V and 2 bases from J, the gap between germline ends came to 7 bases. The CDR3 totals 14 residues. CDR1 and CDR2 (germline): SGHRS, YFSETQ. DNA for the CDR3: TGCGCCAGCAGCTTGGAGGGGAACACAGATACGCAGTATTTT. Encoded protein: CASSLEGNTDTQYF.

The chain has TRBV11-2 and TRBJ2-7; D possibly corresponds to TRBD1 (6 bases). Trimming left V 4 bases short and J 2 bases short, with 12 bases between. CDR1 SGHAT and CDR2 FQNNGV come from the germline V gene. This CDR3 has 14 residues. The CDR3 sequence: CASSSIQGPYEQYF. In DNA, the CDR3 is TGTGCCAGCAGCTCCATACAGGGACCCTACGAGCAGTACTTC.

V usage is TRBV6-5 and J usage is TRBJ1-1; TRBD1 agrees at 8 bases. J lost 2 bases, V lost 9 bases, and 8 bases had no gene match. There are 14 residues in the CDR3. Looked up from germline, CDR1 is MNHEY and CDR2 is SVGAGI. The CDR3 loop reads CASASGGLNTEAFF. As DNA, the CDR3 is TGTGCCAGTGCGTCAGGGGGCTTAAACACTGAAGCTTTCTTT.

This rearrangement joins TRBV27 to TRBJ2-5; 11 bases align to TRBD1. After removal of 5 bases from V and 4 bases from J, the junction contained 6 bases not matched to a gene. Germline CDR1 reads MNHEY; CDR2 reads SMNVEV (reference sequence). The CDR3 length is 15 residues. The CDR3 is CASSPRDRGRETQYF. CDR3 bases: TGTGCCAGCAGTCCCCGGGACAGGGGGAGAGAGACCCAGTACTTC.

On this clone: A single base separates this from a much larger clone, so it may be a read error. The chain carries TRBV10-3 and TRBJ2-5; TRBD1 is a possible D gene (6 bases). TRBJ2-7 matches the DNA end more closely, so the J call is doubtful. Germline V gives CDR1 ENHRY, CDR2 SYGVKD. The length of the CDR3 is 13 residues. The CDR3 region is CAISWTEGREQYF. The CDR3 DNA sequence: TGTGCCATCAGTTGGACAGAGGGCCGCGAGCAGTACTTC.